These 8 T cell receptor beta chains were sequenced from one sample in a study of CD4+ T cells in melanoma. Sequencing used immunoSEQ multiplex PCR; TCRdb keeps in-frame clones, though not all of them. Found here are roughly 15,000 clones, less than 85% of them singletons; the top ten hold over 9.5%. The sequencing input was cells from a culture (not recorded whether cultured in vitro). The receptors were gathered from a human donor with melanoma.

V usage is TRBV6-6 and J usage is TRBJ1-2; 9 positions match TRBD1. Germline V CDR1 and CDR2: MNHNY, SVGAGI (reference sequence). CDR3 length: 14 amino acids. The V segment lost 6 bases and the J segment 6 bases; nucleotides outside the gene matches: 8. The CDR3 nucleotides read TGTGCCAGCAGCTCATGGACAGGGGATGATGGCTACACCTTC. Its translation is CASSSWTGDDGYTF.

This chain uses TRBV29-1 with TRBJ1-2; D gene uncertain. Germline CDR1 is SQVTM and CDR2 is ANQGSEA. The CDR3 totals 16 residues. Trimming took 0 bases from V and 0 from J, leaving 14 bases between them. The CDR3 protein is CSVEEREHQTNYGYTF. Here the CDR3 DNA reads TGCAGCGTTGAAGAGAGAGAACACCAAACTAACTATGGCTACACCTTC.

The rearrangement uses TRBV19 and TRBJ1-3; TRBD1 is a possible D gene (6 bases). The ends were cut back, 6 bases at V and 3 bases at J, with 12 bases in the middle. Germline V gene lookup returns CDR1 LNHDA and CDR2 SQIVND (reference sequence). The CDR3 contains 14 residues. This chain's CDR3 is CASSSGEYGNTIYF. The CDR3 DNA reads as TGTGCCAGTAGCTCAGGGGAGTATGGAAACACCATATATTTT.

This clone was detected a few times. J is TRBJ2-3 and V is TRBV9; D uncertain. The CDR3 has 18 residues. The germline V gene encodes CDR1 SGDLS and CDR2 YYNGEE. With 4 bases removed from V and 3 bases from J, the gap between germline ends came to 24 bases. In DNA, the CDR3 is TGTGCCAGCAGCTCGCCCCCGGGCAGACTGCCCGAGACAGATACGCAGTATTTT. It translates to CASSSPPGRLPETDTQYF.

The V call is TRBV6-1, the J call TRBJ1-2; maybe TRBD1 (6 bases). The V end lost 6 bases, the J end lost 7 bases, and 18 bases lay between the germline ends. This CDR3 is built from 14 residues. Germline-derived CDR1 and CDR2 are MNHNS and SASEGT. Here the CDR3 DNA reads TGTGCCAGCAGCGCCCCCCCGGGGGCTCCTGGCTACACCTTC. This translates into CASSAPPGAPGYTF.

The CDR3 DNA is TGCGCCAGCAGCTCTGGGACAGGGGGTAGCAATCAGCCCCAGCATTTT. It encodes CASSSGTGGSNQPQHF. J is TRBJ1-5 and V is TRBV5-1; 11 nucleotides line up with TRBD1. The CDR3 spans 16 residues. Germline-derived CDR1 and CDR2 are SGHRS and YFSETQ. V trimming: 3 bases; J trimming: 0 bases; junction bases outside the gene matches: 2.

The CDR3 region is CASSRPRQGTDGYGYTF. CDR3 DNA sequence: TGTGCCAGCAGTCGACCGAGACAGGGGACCGACGGCTATGGCTACACCTTC. V and J are TRBV5-4 and TRBJ1-2, with 8 bases that match TRBD1. CDR3 length: 17 amino acids. Germline V gene sequence: CDR1 SGHNT, CDR2 YYREEE (reference sequence). V lost 5 bases to trimming and J lost 4 bases; unmatched junction nucleotides: 16.

The chain joins TRBV6-5 to TRBJ1-2, with a possible D match to TRBD1 (5 bases). The germline CDR1 and CDR2 sequences are MNHEY and SVGAGI. The germline V and J ends were trimmed by 2 bases and 3 bases, with 10 bases remaining between them. The CDR3 loop spans 14 amino acids. This chain's CDR3 is CASSYRGRDYGYTF. In DNA, the CDR3 is TGTGCCAGCAGTTACAGGGGCCGAGACTATGGCTACACCTTC.